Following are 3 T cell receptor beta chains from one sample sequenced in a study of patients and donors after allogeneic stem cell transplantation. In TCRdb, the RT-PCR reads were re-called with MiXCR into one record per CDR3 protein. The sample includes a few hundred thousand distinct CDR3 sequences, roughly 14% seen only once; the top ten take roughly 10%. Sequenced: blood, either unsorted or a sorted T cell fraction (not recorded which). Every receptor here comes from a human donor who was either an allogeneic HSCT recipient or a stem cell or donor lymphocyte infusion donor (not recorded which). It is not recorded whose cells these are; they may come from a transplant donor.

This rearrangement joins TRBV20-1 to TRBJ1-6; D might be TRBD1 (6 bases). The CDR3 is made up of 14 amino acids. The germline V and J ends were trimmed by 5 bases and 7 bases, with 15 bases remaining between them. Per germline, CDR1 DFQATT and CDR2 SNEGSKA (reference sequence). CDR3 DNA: TGCAGTGCTGGGGGGCCCCAGGTCAATTCACCCCTCCACTTT. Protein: CSAGGPQVNSPLHF.

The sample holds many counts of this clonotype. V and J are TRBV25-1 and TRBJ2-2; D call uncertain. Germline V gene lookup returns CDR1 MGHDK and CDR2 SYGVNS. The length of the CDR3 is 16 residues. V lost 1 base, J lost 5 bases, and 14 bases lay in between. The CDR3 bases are TGTGCCAGCAGTGAATTTAAAACGGCCGGAACCGGGGAGCTGTTTTTT. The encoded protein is CASSEFKTAGTGELFF.

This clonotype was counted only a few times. CDR3 sequence: CASSYAQGGNSPLHF. In nucleotides, the CDR3 is TGTGCCAGCAGTTACGCCCAGGGGGGCAATTCACCCCTCCACTTT. The V call is TRBV6-5, the J call TRBJ1-6; TRBD1 agrees at 7 bases. The germline V gene encodes CDR1 MNHEY and CDR2 SVGAGI. The CDR3 loop spans 15 amino acids. The junction had 5 bases not matched to a gene; V was cut back by 2 bases and J by 7 bases.